One sample yielded the 20 T cell receptor beta chains listed below, sequenced in a study of cytomegalovirus exposure and HLA in healthy donors. 13 Jbeta primers and 60 Vbeta primers were used for the PCR. Some clones are missing from TCRdb's copy, which holds only in-frame ones; the method was immunoSEQ multiplex PCR. The sample contains 95,000 to 150,000 clones, approximately 65% of which appear only once. The sample taken for sequencing was PBMCs. The source is a man aged 18 to 29 in good health and CMV-seronegative.

This rearrangement joins TRBV2 to TRBJ2-5; possibly TRBD2 for D (6 bases). TRBJ2-7 matches the DNA end more closely, so the J call is doubtful. The length of the CDR3 is 12 residues. From germline, CDR1 is SNHLY and CDR2 FYNNEI. CDR3 coding DNA: TGTGCCACCCGGGACTCTTACTACGAGCAGTACTTC. It encodes CATRDSYYEQYF.

The table lists this clone with a count of one. The chain has TRBV6-5 and TRBJ2-7, with TRBD1 matching 9 bases. From germline, CDR1 is MNHEY and CDR2 SVGAGI. The CDR3 runs to 14 residues. Trimming cost V 5 bases and J 4 bases; bases outside gene matches: 6. The CDR3 region has the DNA TGTGCCAGCAGTCGGGACAGGGTAGGGTACGAGCAGTACTTC. Residues: CASSRDRVGYEQYF.

This clone was detected a few times. The chain links TRBV7-9 to TRBJ2-7; no reliable D call. This CDR3 has 12 residues. The V and J ends lost 5 bases and 2 bases respectively, with 7 bases between them. Germline lookup yields CDR1 SEHNR and CDR2 FQNEAQ (reference sequence). CDR3 residues: CASSRPPYEQYF. CDR3 sequence (DNA): TGTGCCAGCAGCCGTCCTCCCTACGAGCAGTACTTC.

The chain carries TRBV5-4 and TRBJ2-5; TRBD2 is a possible D gene (7 bases). Germline V gene data show CDR1 as SGHNT and CDR2 as YYREEE (reference sequence). The CDR3 contains 16 residues. The V gene lost 5 bases and the J gene lost 3 bases, with 20 bases spanning the gap. The CDR3 sequence: CASSYTRGAGEETQYF. The CDR3 DNA reads TGTGCCAGCAGTTACACTCGGGGGGCGGGAGAAGAGACCCAGTACTTC.

The V and J genes are TRBV5-1 and TRBJ1-1; 7 bases match TRBD1. Germline V CDR1 and CDR2: SGHRS, YFSETQ. The CDR3 is 19 residues long. The ends lost 0 bases at V and 10 bases at J; junction bases unmatched: 24. In nucleotides, the CDR3 is TGCGCCAGCAGCTTGGCCCGGGACAGTACTAACCCCCCCACTTGTGGAGCTTTCTTT. It encodes CASSLARDSTNPPTCGAFF.

The chain links TRBV6-1 to TRBJ1-1; tentative D call: TRBD1 (5 bases). CDR1 and CDR2 (germline): MNHNS, SASEGT. V was clipped by 6 bases and J by 1 base, with 9 bases between them. The CDR3 has 13 amino acids. The CDR3 is CASRVGANTEAFF. DNA for the CDR3: TGTGCCAGCAGGGTAGGGGCGAACACTGAAGCTTTCTTT.

This chain connects TRBV5-8 to TRBJ1-2; TRBD1 might be the D (6 bases). The CDR3 contains 13 residues. V was clipped by 7 bases and J by 4 bases, with 14 bases between them. CDR1 SGHTS and CDR2 YDEGEE come from the germline V gene. Written as DNA, the CDR3 is TGTGCCAGCCTGGACAGCCCCGTCTATGGCTACACCTTC. This gives the protein CASLDSPVYGYTF.

This rearrangement joins TRBV30 to TRBJ1-2; D unresolved. V dropped 0 bases and J dropped 7 bases, with 12 bases sitting between them. The V gene's germline CDR1 is GTSNPN and CDR2 SVGIG (reference sequence). This CDR3 is 13 amino acids long. Here the CDR3 DNA reads TGTGCCTGGAGTGTACTGGGCAGAAGTGGCTACACCTTC. Its protein is CAWSVLGRSGYTF. Together with reference TRBV30 and TRBJ1-2, the CDR3 gives the full variable domain: SQTIHQWPATLVQPVGSPLSLECTVEGTSNPNLYWYRQAAGRGLQLLFYSVGIGQISSEVPQNLSASRPQDRQFILSSKKLLLSDSGFYLCAWSVLGRSGYTFGSGTRLTVV.

This clone was detected a few times. The CDR3 nucleotides read TGCACCAGCAGCCACCCCCTCCCCTCTAGCGGGAGGGGGTATGAGCAGTTCTTC. It translates to CTSSHPLPSSGRGYEQFF. This sequence joins TRBV1 and TRBJ2-1; TRBD2 is the table's D call, not checked against the DNA. TRBV1 is assigned pseudogene status. The CDR3 extends over 18 amino acids.

The CDR3 DNA sequence: TGTGCCAGCAGCCCCCAAGGATCGACTGGCGAGACCCAGTACTTC. This sequence encodes CASSPQGSTGETQYF. The rearrangement links TRBV7-9 to TRBJ2-5, with D unclear. There are 15 residues in the CDR3. The ends were cut back, 5 bases at V and 5 bases at J, with 18 bases in the middle. The germline V gene encodes CDR1 SEHNR and CDR2 FQNEAQ (reference sequence). Complete variable domain (other parts from reference TRBV7-9 and TRBJ2-5): DTGVSQNPRHKITKRGQNVTFRCDPISEHNRLYWYRQTLGQGPEFLTYFQNEAQLEKSRLLSDRFSAERPKGSFSTLEIQRTEQGDSAMYLCASSPQGSTGETQYFGPGTRLLVL.

The V gene is TRBV30, the J gene TRBJ2-2; 10 bases are a match to TRBD2. Germline-derived CDR1 and CDR2 are GTSNPN and SVGIG (reference sequence). V lost 0 bases, J lost 3 bases, and 4 bases stayed unmatched. CDR3 size: 16 residues. The CDR3 reads CAWSVGLAGDTGELFF. CDR3 coding DNA: TGTGCCTGGAGTGTAGGGCTAGCGGGAGACACCGGGGAGCTGTTTTTT.

This chain links TRBV28 with TRBJ1-1, with a tentative D call TRBD1 (6 bases). The germline V and J ends were trimmed by 5 bases and 6 bases, with 16 bases remaining between them. Germline-derived CDR1 and CDR2 are MDHEN and SYDVKM. The CDR3 is made up of 14 amino acids. CDR3 sequence reads: CASSPQHREAEAFF. DNA of the CDR3: TGTGCCAGCAGTCCACAACACAGGGAAGCTGAAGCTTTCTTT.

The table lists this clone with a count of one. The rearrangement uses TRBV2 and TRBJ2-7; 10 nucleotides align to TRBD1. The germline gives CDR1 SNHLY, CDR2 FYNNEI. CDR3 length: 16 residues. Germline trimming cut 3 bases from V and 0 bases from J; bases unmatched to any gene: 5. The CDR3 reads CASSDGGQGFSYEQYF. Written as DNA, the CDR3 is TGTGCCAGCAGTGATGGGGGACAGGGGTTCTCCTACGAGCAGTACTTC.

A few counts support this clone. The chain recombines TRBV28 with TRBJ1-4; the D is unclear. CDR1 is MDHEN, CDR2 SYDVKM, per germline. V was clipped by 10 bases and J by 0 bases, with 12 bases between them. The CDR3 is 14 residues long. The CDR3 nucleotides read TGTGCCACGTCCCATAGTGCAACTAATGAAAAACTGTTTTTT. Translating it yields CATSHSATNEKLFF.

The chain joins TRBV7-2 to TRBJ2-7, with D maybe TRBD2 (6 bases). The length of the CDR3 is 14 residues. V was trimmed by 3 bases and J by 2 bases, leaving 11 bases between them. CDR1 and CDR2 from the germline V gene are SGHTA and FQGNSA. The DNA for the CDR3 is TGTGCCAGCAGCTTCGCGGGGCTGACCTACGAGCAGTACTTC. Protein: CASSFAGLTYEQYF.

The rearrangement joins TRBV9 to TRBJ1-2, with 8 bases lining up with TRBD1. Losses at the gene ends were 3 bases for V and 5 bases for J; bases not matched to a gene: 15. This CDR3 spans 17 amino acids. Looked up from germline, CDR1 is SGDLS and CDR2 is YYNGEE. The CDR3 is CASSEYDRGAGLYGYTF. DNA for the CDR3: TGTGCCAGCAGCGAGTACGACAGGGGCGCGGGATTGTATGGCTACACCTTC. The full variable domain, completed using reference TRBV9 and TRBJ1-2, is DSGVTQTPKHLITATGQRVTLRCSPRSGDLSVYWYQQSLDQGLQFLIQYYNGEERAKGNILERFSAQQFPDLHSELNLSSLELGDSALYFCASSEYDRGAGLYGYTFGSGTRLTVV.

This clone showed up just once. The rearrangement joins TRBV19 to TRBJ1-4; D is ambiguous. Per the germline V gene, CDR1 is LNHDA and CDR2 is SQIVND (reference sequence). Trimming shortened V by 5 bases and J by 10 bases, and 11 bases separated the two germline ends. The CDR3 runs to 12 residues. The CDR3 DNA reads TGTGCCAGTAGTCCTTCGGTTGGAAAACTGTTTTTT. It specifies CASSPSVGKLFF. Based on the CDR3 plus reference TRBV19 and TRBJ1-4, the full variable domain is DGGITQSPKYLFRKEGQNVTLSCEQNLNHDAMYWYRQDPGQGLRLIYYSQIVNDFQKGDIAEGYSVSREKKESFPLTVTSAQKNPTAFYLCASSPSVGKLFFGSGTQLSVL.

The chain links TRBV7-6 to TRBJ2-5, with a weak D call TRBD2 (7 bases). Germline V gives CDR1 SGHVS, CDR2 FNYEAQ. The length of the CDR3 is 17 residues. V dropped 5 bases and J dropped 5 bases, with 24 bases sitting between them. CDR3 in amino acids: CASSGKGGPDVRETQYF. CDR3 DNA: TGTGCCAGCAGCGGAAAGGGGGGGCCCGACGTGAGGGAGACCCAGTACTTC.

The gene calls are TRBV10-2 and TRBJ2-2; no clear D gene. From germline, CDR1 is WSHSY and CDR2 SAAADI. The CDR3 has 12 residues. The V end was cut by 3 bases, the J end by 5 bases, with 4 bases between. In DNA form, the CDR3 reads TGCGCCAGCAGTGACATGACCGGGGAGCTGTTTTTT. As protein: CASSDMTGELFF.

This clone was recorded a few times. The gene calls are TRBV27 and TRBJ1-2; possibly TRBD1 for D (5 bases). The germline V and J ends were trimmed by 6 bases and 5 bases, with 10 bases remaining between them. Germline CDR1 MNHEY, CDR2 SMNVEV (reference sequence). The CDR3 sequence is 12 residues long. The CDR3 nucleotides read TGTGCCAGCAGCGGGGGATGGTATGGCTACACCTTC. This codes for CASSGGWYGYTF.